The present T cell receptor (beta chain) was sequenced within a study of human T cells and chemical hapten exposure (TCRdb year 2021). Regarding the complete study: The libraries were sequenced as a pool, and the TCR yield per sample differed mostly because of small variations in library volumes within the pool. The study tracked peripheral blood TCR repertoire changes in vivo during primary and secondary sensitization to the hapten diphenylcyclopropenone (DPC) in alopecia patients. Both TCR alpha and TCR beta chains were sequenced from each blood RNA sample. General study outcomes and caveats: DPC sensitization did not change the number of TCRs with a frequency above 1 in 1000, and there was no evidence of changes in global repertoire structure. Repeated subsampling changed both the strength of the expansion versus patch-test correlation and the threshold at which that correlation became significant.

This clonotype was seen a handful of times. The antigen it recognizes is unknown. Per-base qualities were not stored, and no clone one base away is much larger. Receptor amplification or capture employed RACE. Sequenced using a NextSeq 500. During library preparation, unique molecular identifiers were attached to individual cDNA molecules so that TCRs could be counted in a quantitative, reproducible way. From the authors' description of their analysis: The median number of TCRs per sample was 95,638, ranging from 23,224 to 690,600. The Decombinator software suite was used to annotate the V, J and CDR3 of the TCR reads. To make PS versus PT1 abundance plots, every sample was subsampled to the same number of TCRs (28,000). TCRs were defined as expanded if absent before sensitization and observed at least eight times at the 2-week time point. TCRdb reprocessed the public reads (quality trimming at Q25 with fastp, clone calling with MiXCR) and kept in-frame beta chains. Each record represents a unique CDR3 protein, reported with the most common genes and DNA among its rows. The V and J calls and clone size come from TCRdb's table, not from the authors' own analysis. The sample profile shows approximately 97,000 distinct CDR3 sequences; approximately 9% of them were found once. The ten largest clonotypes hold about 3.1% of the sample.

The time point label for this specimen denotes: healthy volunteer bleed at 2 weeks. Unfractionated whole blood was collected in Tempus Blood RNA tubes, and total RNA was extracted from that blood. Four or five healthy volunteers acted as controls for TCR sequencing and had blood drawn at day 0, 2 weeks and 6 weeks. Inclusive of the bounding cysteine and phenylalanine, the CDR3 is 16 residues long. Only the CDR3 portion is preserved as DNA: 48 bases, with reading frame beginning at the first base. The germline V gene (reference sequence) gives CDR1 as MNHEY and CDR2 as SMNVEV. Unmatched junction bases come to 11, with V trimmed by 5 bases and J by 2 bases.

This chain joins TRBV27 to TRBJ2-7, with 8 bases in between that match TRBD1. Sequenced sample: whole blood. This sequence was found in a female donor in good health. Some clones in this sample may be carry-over from other donors' samples. The nucleotide sequence reads TGTGCCAGCAGTGAGGGGACAGGCAGTCTAACCTACGAGCAGTACTTC. This translates into CASSEGTGSLTYEQYF.